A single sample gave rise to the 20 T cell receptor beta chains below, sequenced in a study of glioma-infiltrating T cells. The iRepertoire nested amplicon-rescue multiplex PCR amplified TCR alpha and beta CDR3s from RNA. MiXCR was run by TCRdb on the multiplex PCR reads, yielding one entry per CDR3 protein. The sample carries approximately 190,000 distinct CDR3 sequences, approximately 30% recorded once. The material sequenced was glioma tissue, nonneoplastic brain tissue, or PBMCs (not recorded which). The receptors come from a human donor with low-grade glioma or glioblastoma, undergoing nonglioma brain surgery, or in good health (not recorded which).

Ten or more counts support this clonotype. The CDR3 is CASRSSALPYEQYF. The CDR3, as DNA: TGTGCCAGCAGGTCTAGCGCCCTCCCCTACGAGCAGTACTTC. The V gene is TRBV7-2, the J gene TRBJ2-7; D is perhaps TRBD2 (6 bases). CDR1 is SGHTA and CDR2 is FQGNSA in the germline V gene. Trimming took off 6 bases at V and 2 bases at J, with 14 bases between the two ends. CDR3 length equals 14 residues.

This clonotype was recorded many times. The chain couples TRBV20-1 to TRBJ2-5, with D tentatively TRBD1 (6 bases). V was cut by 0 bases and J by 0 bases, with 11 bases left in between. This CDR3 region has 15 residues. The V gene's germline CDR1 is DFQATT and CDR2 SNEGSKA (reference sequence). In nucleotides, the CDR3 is TGCAGTGCTAGAGACCCCCGGACAGACCAAGAGACCCAGTACTTC. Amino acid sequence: CSARDPRTDQETQYF.

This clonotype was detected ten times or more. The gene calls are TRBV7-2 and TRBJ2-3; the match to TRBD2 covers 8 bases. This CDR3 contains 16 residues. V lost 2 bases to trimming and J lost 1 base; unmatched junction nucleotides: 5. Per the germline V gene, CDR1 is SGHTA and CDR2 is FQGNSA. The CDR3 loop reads CASSLWTSRRTDTQYF. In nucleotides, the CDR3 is TGTGCCAGCAGCTTATGGACTAGCAGGCGCACAGATACGCAGTATTTT.

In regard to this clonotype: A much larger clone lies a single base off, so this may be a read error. Written as DNA, the CDR3 is TGTGCCAGCGGATATATCGCTCGAAACACCGGGGAGCTGTTTTTT. Encoded protein: CASGYIARNTGELFF. This chain uses TRBV12-3 or TRBV12-4 with TRBJ2-2; D call uncertain. V gave up 8 bases and J gave up 2 bases, with 15 bases separating them. The CDR3 contains 15 residues.

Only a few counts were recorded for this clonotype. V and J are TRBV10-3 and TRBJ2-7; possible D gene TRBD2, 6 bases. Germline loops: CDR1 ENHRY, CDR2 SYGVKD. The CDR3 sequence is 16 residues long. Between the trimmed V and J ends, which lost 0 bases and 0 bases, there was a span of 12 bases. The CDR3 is CAISESMGDSSYEQYF. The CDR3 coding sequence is TGTGCCATCAGTGAGTCTATGGGGGACTCCTCCTACGAGCAGTACTTC.

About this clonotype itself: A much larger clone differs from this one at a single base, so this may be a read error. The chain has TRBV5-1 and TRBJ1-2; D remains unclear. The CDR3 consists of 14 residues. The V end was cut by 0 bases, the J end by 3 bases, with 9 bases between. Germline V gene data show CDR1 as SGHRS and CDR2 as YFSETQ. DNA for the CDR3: TGCGCCAGCAGCTTGGACGGAGAAGACTATGGCTACACCTTC. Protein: CASSLDGEDYGYTF. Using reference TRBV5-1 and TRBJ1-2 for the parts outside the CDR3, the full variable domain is KAGVTQTPRYLIKTRGQQVTLSCSPISGHRSVSWYQQTPGQGLQFLFEYFSETQRNKGNFPGRFSGRQFSNSRSEMNVSTLELGDSALYLCASSLDGEDYGYTFGSGTRLTVV.

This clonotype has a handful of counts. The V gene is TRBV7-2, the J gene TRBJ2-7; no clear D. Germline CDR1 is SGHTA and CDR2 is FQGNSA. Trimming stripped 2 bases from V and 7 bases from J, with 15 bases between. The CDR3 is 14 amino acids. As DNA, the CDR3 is TGTGCCAGCAGCTTAAAAGTGGGGTTTCTGGAGCAGTACTTC. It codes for CASSLKVGFLEQYF.

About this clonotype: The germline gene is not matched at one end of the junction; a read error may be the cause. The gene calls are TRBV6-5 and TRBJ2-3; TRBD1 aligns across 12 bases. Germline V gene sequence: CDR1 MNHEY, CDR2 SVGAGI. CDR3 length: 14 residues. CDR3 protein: CTSRGQGATDTQYF. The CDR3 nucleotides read TGTACCAGCAGGGGACAGGGGGCCACAGATACGCAGTATTTT.

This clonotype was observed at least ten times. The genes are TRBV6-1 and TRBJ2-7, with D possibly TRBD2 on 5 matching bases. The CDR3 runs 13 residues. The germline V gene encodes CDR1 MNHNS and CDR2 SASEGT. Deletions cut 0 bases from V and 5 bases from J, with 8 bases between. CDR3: CASSEANGDEQYF. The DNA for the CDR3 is TGTGCCAGCAGTGAAGCTAACGGGGACGAGCAGTACTTC.

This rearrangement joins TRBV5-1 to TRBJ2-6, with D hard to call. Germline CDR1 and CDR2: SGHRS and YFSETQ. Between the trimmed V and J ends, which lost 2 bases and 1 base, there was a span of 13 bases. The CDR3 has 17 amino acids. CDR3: CASSFQPDGSGANVLTF. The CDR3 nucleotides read TGCGCCAGCAGCTTCCAGCCGGACGGGTCTGGGGCCAACGTCCTGACTTTC.

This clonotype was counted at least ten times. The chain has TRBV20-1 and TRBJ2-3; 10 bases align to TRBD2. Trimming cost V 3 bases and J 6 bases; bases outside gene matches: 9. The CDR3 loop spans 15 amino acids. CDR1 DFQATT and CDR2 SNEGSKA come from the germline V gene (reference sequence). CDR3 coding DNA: TGCAGTGCTAGTTGGGTAGCGGGAGGATCGGATACGCAGTATTTT. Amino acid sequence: CSASWVAGGSDTQYF.

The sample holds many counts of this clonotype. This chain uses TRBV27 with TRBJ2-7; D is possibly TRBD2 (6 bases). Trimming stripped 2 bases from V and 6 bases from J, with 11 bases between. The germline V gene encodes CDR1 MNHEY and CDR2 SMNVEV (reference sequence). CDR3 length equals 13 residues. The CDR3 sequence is CASSLGGSAEQYF. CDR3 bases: TGTGCCAGCAGTTTAGGGGGGTCGGCCGAGCAGTACTTC.

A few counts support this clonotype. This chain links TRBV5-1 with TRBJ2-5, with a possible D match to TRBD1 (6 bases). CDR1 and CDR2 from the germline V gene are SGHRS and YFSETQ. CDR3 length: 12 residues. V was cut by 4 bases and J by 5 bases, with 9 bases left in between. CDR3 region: CASSRDTETQYF. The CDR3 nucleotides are TGCGCCAGCAGCCGGGACACCGAGACCCAGTACTTC.

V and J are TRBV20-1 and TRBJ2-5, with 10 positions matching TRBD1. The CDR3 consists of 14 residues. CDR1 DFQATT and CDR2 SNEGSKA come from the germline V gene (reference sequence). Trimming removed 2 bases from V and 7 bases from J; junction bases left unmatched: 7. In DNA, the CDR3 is TGCAGTGCTAGATCGGGACAGGGGATGGGGACCCAGTACTTC. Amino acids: CSARSGQGMGTQYF.

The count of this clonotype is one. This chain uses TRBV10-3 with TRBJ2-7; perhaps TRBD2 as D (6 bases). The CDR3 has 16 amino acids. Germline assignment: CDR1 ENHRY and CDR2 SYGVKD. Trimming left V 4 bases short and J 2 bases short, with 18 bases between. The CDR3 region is CAISAQLPGDAYEQYF. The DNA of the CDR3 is TGTGCCATCAGTGCCCAACTACCGGGAGATGCCTACGAGCAGTACTTC.

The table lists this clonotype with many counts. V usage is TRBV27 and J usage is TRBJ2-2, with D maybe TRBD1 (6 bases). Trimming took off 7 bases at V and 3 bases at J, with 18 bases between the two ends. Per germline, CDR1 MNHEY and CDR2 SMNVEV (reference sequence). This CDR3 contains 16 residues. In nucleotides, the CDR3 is TGTGCCAGCACTAGCAGCGAGGGGGTTGACACCGGGGAGCTGTTTTTT. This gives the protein CASTSSEGVDTGELFF.

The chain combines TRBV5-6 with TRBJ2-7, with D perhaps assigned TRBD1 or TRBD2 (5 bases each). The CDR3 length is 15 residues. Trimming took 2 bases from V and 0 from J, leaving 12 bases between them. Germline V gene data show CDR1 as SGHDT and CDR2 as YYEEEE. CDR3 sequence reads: CASSFMGRGSYEQYF. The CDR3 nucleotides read TGTGCCAGCAGCTTTATGGGACGGGGCTCCTACGAGCAGTACTTC.

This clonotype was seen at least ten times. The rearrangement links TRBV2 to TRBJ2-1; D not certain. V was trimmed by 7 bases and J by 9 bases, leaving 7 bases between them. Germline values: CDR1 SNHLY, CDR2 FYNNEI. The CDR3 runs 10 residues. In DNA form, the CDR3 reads TGTGCCAGCAACCTTGCTGAGCAGTTCTTC. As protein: CASNLAEQFF.

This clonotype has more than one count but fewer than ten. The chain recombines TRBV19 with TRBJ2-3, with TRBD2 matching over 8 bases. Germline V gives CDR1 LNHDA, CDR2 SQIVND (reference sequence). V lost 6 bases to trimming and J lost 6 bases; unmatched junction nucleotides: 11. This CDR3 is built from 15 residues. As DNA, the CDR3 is TGTGCCAGTAGCGCCGGGACTAGACTTGGGGATACGCAGTATTTT. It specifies CASSAGTRLGDTQYF.

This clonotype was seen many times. The CDR3 coding sequence is TGTGCCAGCAGCTCGCCCACAGGGTCAAACACAGATACGCAGTATTTT. Translation gives CASSSPTGSNTDTQYF. This sequence joins TRBV5-4 and TRBJ2-3, with a tentative D call TRBD1 (6 bases). The CDR3 contains 16 residues. Germline V lookup: CDR1 SGHNT, CDR2 YYREEE (reference sequence). The germline V and J ends were trimmed by 3 bases and 2 bases, with 16 bases remaining between them.